The present T cell receptor (beta chain) was sequenced within a study of OX40 agonist ivuxolimab in advanced cancers. Study overall: Ivuxolimab, an antibody acting as an agonist of OX40 (CD134), was used to treat patients. Patients were dosed intravenously with ivuxolimab at 0.01 to 10 mg/kg every 2 weeks.

V lost 3 bases, J lost 0 bases, and 14 bases lay in between. This CDR3 region has 16 residues. In germline, CDR1 is PRHDT, CDR2 FYEKMQ (reference sequence). TCRdb's table, derived via immunoSEQ multiplex PCR, lists solely in-frame clones and lacks some. The sample consists of about 60,000 clones, around 87% of them appearing once. The sequence was collected from an adult with an advanced solid tumor such as melanoma, head and neck, liver or kidney cancer. The material was CD4+ or CD8+ T cells sorted from blood, obtained in a trial of the OX40 agonist ivuxolimab. The chain carries TRBV13 and TRBJ1-1, with D perhaps matching TRBD1 (5 bases). DNA of the CDR3: TGTGCCAGCAGCTTCCAGGGTTTCGGGATGAACACTGAAGCTTTCTTT. It specifies CASSFQGFGMNTEAFF.